The 10 T cell receptor beta chains below all came from one sample that was sequenced in a study of T cell responses to AZD1222 COVID-19 vaccine. TCRdb keeps only in-frame clones here, not all; method: immunoSEQ multiplex PCR. The sample has approximately 130,000 clones; 80% to 90% are singletons. Sequenced material: peripheral blood, taken 28 days after the second AZD1222 dose. Receptors originate from an adult who received the AZD1222 COVID-19 vaccine.

The chain links TRBV6-5 to TRBJ1-1; D is perhaps TRBD1 (5 bases). Germline V gene data show CDR1 as MNHEY and CDR2 as SVGAGI. This CDR3 is 14 amino acids long. Trimming cost V 0 bases and J 9 bases, with 14 bases left between them. The CDR3 DNA reads as TGTGCCAGCAGTTACTCGACAAGGGGAGGACAAGCTTTCTTT. It yields the protein CASSYSTRGGQAFF.

V and J are TRBV28 and TRBJ1-1, with D unresolved. Germline V gene lookup returns CDR1 MDHEN and CDR2 SYDVKM. The germline V and J ends were trimmed by 4 bases and 2 bases, with 17 bases remaining between them. The CDR3 is 16 residues long. The CDR3 loop is CASSSVRPGGNTEAFF. The CDR3, as DNA: TGTGCCAGCAGTTCCGTCCGACCCGGAGGTAACACTGAAGCTTTCTTT.

The V call is TRBV7-9, the J call TRBJ2-1; D unclear. Per the germline V gene, CDR1 is SEHNR and CDR2 is FQNEAQ (reference sequence). Trimming removed 1 base at V and 4 bases at J, with 8 bases between. The length of the CDR3 is 14 residues. In DNA, the CDR3 is TGTGCCAGCAGCTTAGATCCCTCGTACAATGAGCAGTTCTTC. It encodes CASSLDPSYNEQFF.

The chain joins TRBV5-6 to TRBJ1-6, with D perhaps TRBD1 (5 bases). The CDR3 length is 14 residues. Germline values: CDR1 SGHDT, CDR2 YYEEEE. V gave up 2 bases and J gave up 9 bases, with 12 bases separating them. Written as DNA, the CDR3 is TGTGCCAGCAGCTTCGGGGGAGGGGTTTCACCCCTCCACTTT. Its translation is CASSFGGGVSPLHF.

The rearrangement joins TRBV12-3 or TRBV12-4 to TRBJ2-5; 7 bases align to TRBD1. The CDR3 length is 13 residues. Trimming took 6 bases from V and 2 from J; bases not matched to a gene: 3. CDR3 DNA: TGTGCCAGCAGAGAGACAGGGCAAGAGACCCAGTACTTC. Residues: CASRETGQETQYF.

This chain uses TRBV12-3 or TRBV12-4 with TRBJ2-1; no clear D gene. The V end was cut by 3 bases, the J end by 5 bases, with 5 bases between. The CDR3 consists of 12 residues. CDR3 nucleotides: TGTGCCAGCAGTTTTTACAACAATGAGCAGTTCTTC. The encoded protein is CASSFYNNEQFF.

The chain uses TRBV5-1 and TRBJ2-7, with 11 bases that match TRBD1. CDR1 is SGHRS and CDR2 is YFSETQ in the germline V gene. With V trimmed by 5 bases and J by 8 bases, 6 bases remained unmatched. The CDR3 contains 13 residues. The CDR3 region has the DNA TGCGCCAGCAGATCGGGACAGGGGGAGAAGCAGTACTTC. This codes for CASRSGQGEKQYF. Drawing the rest from reference TRBV5-1 and TRBJ2-7, the complete variable domain is KAGVTQTPRYLIKTRGQQVTLSCSPISGHRSVSWYQQTPGQGLQFLFEYFSETQRNKGNFPGRFSGRQFSNSRSEMNVSTLELGDSALYLCASRSGQGEKQYFGPGTRLTVT.

The rearrangement uses TRBV3-1 (or the pseudogene TRBV3-2) and TRBJ2-2; D may correspond to TRBD1 or TRBD2 (6 bases each). The CDR3 spans 17 residues. The germline V gene has CDR1 LGHDT and CDR2 YNNKEL (reference sequence). Trimming took off 1 base at V and 1 base at J, with 13 bases between the two ends. The DNA for the CDR3 is TGTGCCAGCAGCCAAGTTACCGGGGGCCGGAACACCGGGGAGCTGTTTTTT. It translates to CASSQVTGGRNTGELFF.

V usage is TRBV28 and J usage is TRBJ2-2, with D tentatively TRBD1 (5 bases). There are 15 residues in the CDR3. Trimming removed 6 bases from V and 5 bases from J, with 16 bases in between. Germline assignment: CDR1 MDHEN and CDR2 SYDVKM. The CDR3 protein is CASSSGRELTGELFF. The CDR3 bases are TGTGCCAGCAGCTCCGGCAGGGAACTAACCGGGGAGCTGTTTTTT.

The chain joins TRBV7-8 to TRBJ2-7; tentative D call: TRBD2 (6 bases). The ends were cut back, 5 bases at V and 0 bases at J, with 17 bases in the middle. The CDR3 is 16 amino acids. Germline loops: CDR1 SGHVS, CDR2 FQNEAQ. The CDR3 nucleotides are TGTGCCAGCAGCCCCCGTGGTCTGGACTACTCCTACGAGCAGTACTTC. Its protein is CASSPRGLDYSYEQYF.